This record looks at one T cell receptor (beta chain) sequence and its context. This specimen comes from a study of blood T cell repertoires in COVID-19. Germline CDR1 MNHEY, CDR2 SVGAGI. J lost 1 base, V lost 6 bases, and 2 bases had no gene match. The CDR3 consists of 13 residues. Using immunoSEQ multiplex PCR, the repertoire was profiled, and TCRdb retains in-frame clones only, with some absent. The data show hundreds of thousands of clones, with about 83% seen just once and about 1.3% held by the top ten. Material: peripheral blood. This chain connects TRBV6-5 to TRBJ1-1; TRBD1 aligns across 7 bases. The TCR originated in a woman aged 25 to 39 with COVID-19, enrolled during active disease. CDR3 amino acids: CASSQGENTEAFF. CDR3 bases: TGTGCCAGCAGCCAGGGGGAGAACACTGAAGCTTTCTTT.